This TCR beta chain stems from a study of cytomegalovirus exposure and HLA in healthy donors. Whole-study findings and limits: DRB1 had the most TCR associations and HLA-C the fewest, a later analysis found, with rates varying by HLA locus.

PCR primers comprised 60 Vbeta and 13 Jbeta primers. Repertoires were generated with immunoSEQ multiplex PCR, while TCRdb's copy carries only in-frame clones and drops some. The sample records 180,000 or so clones, 75% being singletons. A remark on this clone: Its antigen is not known. At one of its ends the junction is not consistent with the germline gene, which may arise from a read error.

Everyone who donated was a healthy bone marrow donor. Germline lookup yields CDR1 SEHNR and CDR2 FQNEAQ (reference sequence). This CDR3 comprises 16 residues. Sequenced: PBMCs. The V gene is TRBV7-9, the J gene TRBJ2-7; perhaps TRBD1 as D (6 bases). The receptor was derived from a woman between 40 and 55 years old in good health and CMV-seropositive. CDR3 sequence reads: CSSSPPQGPISYEQYF. The CDR3 bases are TGTTCCAGCAGCCCCCCTCAGGGGCCGATCTCCTACGAGCAGTACTTC.